This is a list of T cell receptor beta chains from one sample in a study of shared clonotypes between healthy human individuals. Measured with immunoSEQ multiplex PCR; TCRdb has only the in-frame clones, and not every one. Among about 600,000 clones listed, around 97% were seen once. Sequences were obtained from naive CD4+ T cells sorted from blood. The source is a young woman in good health. Both conserved end residues are part of each CDR3. The D gene is left open where the match is weak. Size values are once, few and many counts, or a class for expanded clones, and some rows have none.

cdr3_nt cdr3_aa clone_size j_call d_call v_call
TGTGCCAGCTCACCACCCCGCGACCATTTCGGGGAAAAACTGTTTTTT CASSPPRDHFGEKLFF . TRBJ1-4 . TRBV18
TGCGCCAGCAGCTCGAGCTACAGGGCAGGCGGGGAGCTGTTTTTT CASSSSYRAGGELFF . TRBJ2-2 . TRBV5-1
TGTGCCAGCAGTCCATACTGGAACGGCAATCAGCCCCAGCATTTT CASSPYWNGNQPQHF . TRBJ1-5 . TRBV6-1
TGTGCCAGCAGTTACTCTGGGACACCTGACTACGAGCAGTACTTC CASSYSGTPDYEQYF . TRBJ2-7 . TRBV6-5
TGTGCCAGTAGTACCCCCGGGACAGGGACTGGCCAGCCCCAGCATTTT CASSTPGTGTGQPQHF . TRBJ1-5 TRBD1 TRBV19
TGTGCCAGCAGCATGCGGGACAGGAGTGGATCTGGGGCCAACGTCCTGACTTTC CASSMRDRSGSGANVLTF . TRBJ2-6 TRBD1 TRBV9
TGCGCCAGCAGCCAAGAAAGACAGGGCCTCTTTAATTCACCCCTCCACTTT CASSQERQGLFNSPLHF . TRBJ1-6 TRBD1 TRBV4-1
TGTGCCAGCAGCCGGGGGGCTCAGCCCCAGCATTTT CASSRGAQPQHF . TRBJ1-5 . TRBV7-9
TGTGCCAGCAGAAAAAACAGCAACTATGGCTACACCTTC CASRKNSNYGYTF . TRBJ1-2 . TRBV9
TGTGCCAGCAGTTTATCGTACTTGATCGCCGCTAACTATGGCTACACCTTC CASSLSYLIAANYGYTF once TRBJ1-2 . TRBV27
TGTGCCAGCAGTTTATTAGAACACGAGCAGTACTTC CASSLLEHEQYF . TRBJ2-7 . TRBV28
TGTGCCAGTAGTATTTTGGGGGGCGAGCAGTACTTC CASSILGGEQYF . TRBJ2-7 . TRBV19
TGTGCCAGCAGCTGGGGGCTAGCGGGATTTGTCGGCACCGGGGAGCTGTTTTTT CASSWGLAGFVGTGELFF . TRBJ2-2 TRBD2 TRBV28
TGTGCCAGCAGCTTCTACTCTGGGGCCAACGTCCTGACTTTC CASSFYSGANVLTF . TRBJ2-6 . TRBV7-9
TGTGCCAGCAGTGAGTGGAGCACTGAAGCTTTCTTT CASSEWSTEAFF . TRBJ1-1 . TRBV2
TGTGCCAGCAGCTTCACCAGGGCTGCCAAAAACATTCAGTACTTC CASSFTRAAKNIQYF . TRBJ2-4 . TRBV5-8
TGTGCCAGCAGCAACGCCGGGACTAGCGAGTACGAACAGTACTTC CASSNAGTSEYEQYF . TRBJ2-7 TRBD2 TRBV6-5